This T cell receptor (beta chain) derives from a study of blood T cells in healthy people across ages. This clonotype was counted only a few times. The germline CDR1 and CDR2 sequences are DFQATT and SNEGSKA (reference sequence). V was clipped by 0 bases and J by 0 bases, with 6 bases between them. The CDR3 runs to 13 residues. Then a second PCR, running roughly 6 to 12 cycles, was carried out with a sample-barcoded 5' primer and a J-beta primer mix. TCRdb recomputed calls from the 5' RACE reads with MiXCR, one row per CDR3 protein. The table shows roughly 650,000 distinct CDR3 sequences, with about 34% occurring only once.

The gene calls are TRBV20-1 and TRBJ2-7; D is ambiguous. This sequence originates from a woman aged 80 or older in good health. The sample comprised blood. In DNA form, the CDR3 reads TGCAGTGCTAGAGAGGCCAACTCCTACGAGCAGTACTTC. Translation gives CSAREANSYEQYF.